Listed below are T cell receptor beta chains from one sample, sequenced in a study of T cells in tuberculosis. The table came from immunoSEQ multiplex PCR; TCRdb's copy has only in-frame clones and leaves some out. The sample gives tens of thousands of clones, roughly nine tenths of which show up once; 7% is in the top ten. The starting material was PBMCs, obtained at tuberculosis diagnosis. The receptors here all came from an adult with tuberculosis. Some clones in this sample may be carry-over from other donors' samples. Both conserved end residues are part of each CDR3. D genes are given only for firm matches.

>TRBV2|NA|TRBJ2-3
CASGAFGDTQYF
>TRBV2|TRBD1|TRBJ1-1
CARYDRAGMNTEAFF
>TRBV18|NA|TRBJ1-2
CASSLRGFGGTF
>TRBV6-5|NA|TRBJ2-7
CASSYGAPYEQYF
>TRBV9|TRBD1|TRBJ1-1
CASSVEQGRAFF
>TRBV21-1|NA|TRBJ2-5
CASSKGVPTGAKWETQYF
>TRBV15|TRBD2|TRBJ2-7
CATSSEGPLAGASYEQYF
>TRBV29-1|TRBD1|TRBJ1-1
CSVEYRQGSSYTEAFF
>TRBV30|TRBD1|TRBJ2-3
CAWSVQIRRGTDTQYF
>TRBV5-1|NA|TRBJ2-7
CASSLVGQWTHEQYF
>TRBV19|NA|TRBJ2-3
CASSMAGREIDTQYF
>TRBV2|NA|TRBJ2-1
CASTRYYNEQFF
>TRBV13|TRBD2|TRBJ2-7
CASSLALGSGGMYEQYF
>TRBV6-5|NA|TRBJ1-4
CASSYAQGNEKLFF
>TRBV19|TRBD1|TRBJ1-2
CASSIRDSSNYGYTF
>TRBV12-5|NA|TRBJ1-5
CASGFSEPQHF
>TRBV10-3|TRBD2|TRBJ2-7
CAIKDRLAGYEQYF
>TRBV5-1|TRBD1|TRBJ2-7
CASSLQTGQTYEQYF
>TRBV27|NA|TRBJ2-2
CASSLRQGFYTGELFF
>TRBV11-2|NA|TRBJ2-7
CASSFMVTTGSSYEQYF
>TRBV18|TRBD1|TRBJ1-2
CASSQDRGQTDGYTF
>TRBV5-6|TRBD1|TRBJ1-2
CASSLGSGQGADYGYTF
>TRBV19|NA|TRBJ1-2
CASSRNRDNYGYTF
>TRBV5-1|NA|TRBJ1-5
CASSLRGMSNQPQHF
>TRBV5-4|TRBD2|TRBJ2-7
CASSASGGSYEQYF
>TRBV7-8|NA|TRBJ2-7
CASSRRDNYEQYF
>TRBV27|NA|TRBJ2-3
CASSYGGAGGYTQYF
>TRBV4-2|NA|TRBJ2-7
CASSLGHGNYEQYF
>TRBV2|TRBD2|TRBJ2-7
CASSEWAGTSLHEQYF
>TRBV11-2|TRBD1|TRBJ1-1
CASSLVGTGGVTEAFF
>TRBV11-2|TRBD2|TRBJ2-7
CASTGVVSGGTSYEQYF
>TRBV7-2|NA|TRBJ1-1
CASSRTGVMNTEAFF
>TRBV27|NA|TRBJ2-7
CASSYDRFYEQYF
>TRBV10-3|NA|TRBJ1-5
CASNAPNQPQHF
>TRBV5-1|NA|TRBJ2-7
CASSSVYYEQYF
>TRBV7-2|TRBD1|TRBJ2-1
CASSLVSTGAYNEQFF
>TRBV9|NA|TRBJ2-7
CASSVGGESEQYF
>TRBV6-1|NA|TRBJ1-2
CASSREGYGYTF
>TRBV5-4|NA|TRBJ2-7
CASSLNTNYEQYF
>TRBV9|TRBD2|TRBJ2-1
CASSVDGSRGRAYDNEQFF
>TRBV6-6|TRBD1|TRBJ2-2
CASTRTGVDTGELFF
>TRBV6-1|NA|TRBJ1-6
CASSEKQGPIYNSPLHF
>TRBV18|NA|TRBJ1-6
CASTGTEGSPLHF
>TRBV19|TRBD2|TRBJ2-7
CASSLAGYEQYF
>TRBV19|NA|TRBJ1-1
CASRKGSNTEAFF
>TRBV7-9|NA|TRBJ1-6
CASSLRENSPLHF
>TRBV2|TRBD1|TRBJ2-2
CASSETRGRPGELFF
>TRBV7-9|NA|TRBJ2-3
CASSLALAGTDTQYF
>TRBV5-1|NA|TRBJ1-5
CASSLSAGPGNQPQHF
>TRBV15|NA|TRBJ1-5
CATRRSGGLNQPQHF
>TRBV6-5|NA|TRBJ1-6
CASRKTGSNNSPLHF
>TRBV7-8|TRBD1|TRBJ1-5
CASRAQGPGRGSNQPQHF
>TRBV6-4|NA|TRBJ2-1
CASSDCPRCEQFF